This T cell receptor beta chain was captured by sequencing in a study of OX40 agonist ivuxolimab in advanced cancers. Across the study: Three patients responded partially, comprising one with hepatocellular carcinoma and two with cutaneous melanoma.

This CDR3 is 14 amino acids long. CDR1 and CDR2 (germline): SGHAT, FQNNGV. The V and J ends lost 1 base and 6 bases, in that order; junction bases with no gene match: 3. Comment on this clone: Its matching antigen is unknown.

Repertoires were generated with immunoSEQ multiplex PCR, while TCRdb's copy carries only in-frame clones and drops some. This sample carries 40,000 to 55,000 clones, around four fifths of them seen once, and the ten largest clones take about 2%. Study conclusions and caveats: Clones of CD4+ and CD8+ blood T cells grew by week 6 at doses of 0.1 to 3.0 mg/kg.

The V call is TRBV11-2, the J call TRBJ2-7, with 10 nucleotides matching TRBD2. The sequence was obtained from an adult with an advanced solid tumor such as melanoma, head and neck, liver or kidney cancer. The sequences come from CD4+ or CD8+ T cells sorted from blood, collected in a trial of the OX40 agonist ivuxolimab. This CDR3 is CASSLVLAGTEQYF. In nucleotides, the CDR3 is TGTGCCAGCAGCTTAGTACTAGCGGGGACCGAGCAGTACTTC.